Listed here are 4 T cell receptor beta chains from one sample, sequenced in a study of T cells in Graves' hyperthyroidism and ophthalmopathy. The investigators amplified TCR beta CDR3 regions from RNA transcripts. First-round RT-PCR targeting the TCR CDR3 was performed with the HTBI primer set. Via MiXCR, TCRdb re-called the multiplex PCR reads, giving one row per CDR3 protein. The sample has about 610,000 distinct CDR3 sequences; roughly 15% are singletons. The sequenced material came from blood. The source of these receptors is a woman aged 35 to 49 with Graves' ophthalmopathy.

This clonotype was seen more than once but under ten times. This sequence joins TRBV13 and TRBJ2-3; unclear D gene. V was pared by 3 bases and J by 1 base, with 8 bases between. Germline V gene sequence: CDR1 PRHDT, CDR2 FYEKMQ (reference sequence). This CDR3 has 14 residues. CDR3 protein: CASSFNLGTDTQYF. CDR3 nucleotides: TGTGCCAGCAGCTTCAATCTCGGCACAGATACGCAGTATTTT.

This clonotype was detected many times. The V gene is TRBV3-1, the J gene TRBJ2-3; 8 bases are shared with TRBD1. V was clipped by 0 bases and J by 3 bases; unmatched bases: 5. The CDR3 is 16 residues long. Germline lookup yields CDR1 LGHDT and CDR2 YNNKEL (reference sequence). The CDR3 region has the DNA TGTGCCAGCAGCCAAGATGGAGGACAGGGAACAGATACGCAGTATTTT. It is translated as CASSQDGGQGTDTQYF.

This clonotype was recorded at least ten times. V gene TRBV5-1 combines with J gene TRBJ2-7; D is unresolved. Germline loops: CDR1 SGHRS, CDR2 YFSETQ. The CDR3 is 14 amino acids. V lost 0 bases, J lost 5 bases, and 12 bases lay in between. This CDR3 is CASSLEGDFHEQYF. CDR3 DNA: TGCGCCAGCAGCTTGGAAGGAGACTTCCACGAGCAGTACTTC.

The chain links TRBV6-1 to TRBJ2-3; D not certain. Germline V CDR1 and CDR2: MNHNS, SASEGT. This CDR3 contains 14 residues. Trimming removed 7 bases from V and 2 bases from J, with 13 bases in between. For the CDR3, the DNA is TGTGCCAGCATCCCGGGCGGTACCACAGATACGCAGTATTTT. Translation: CASIPGGTTDTQYF.